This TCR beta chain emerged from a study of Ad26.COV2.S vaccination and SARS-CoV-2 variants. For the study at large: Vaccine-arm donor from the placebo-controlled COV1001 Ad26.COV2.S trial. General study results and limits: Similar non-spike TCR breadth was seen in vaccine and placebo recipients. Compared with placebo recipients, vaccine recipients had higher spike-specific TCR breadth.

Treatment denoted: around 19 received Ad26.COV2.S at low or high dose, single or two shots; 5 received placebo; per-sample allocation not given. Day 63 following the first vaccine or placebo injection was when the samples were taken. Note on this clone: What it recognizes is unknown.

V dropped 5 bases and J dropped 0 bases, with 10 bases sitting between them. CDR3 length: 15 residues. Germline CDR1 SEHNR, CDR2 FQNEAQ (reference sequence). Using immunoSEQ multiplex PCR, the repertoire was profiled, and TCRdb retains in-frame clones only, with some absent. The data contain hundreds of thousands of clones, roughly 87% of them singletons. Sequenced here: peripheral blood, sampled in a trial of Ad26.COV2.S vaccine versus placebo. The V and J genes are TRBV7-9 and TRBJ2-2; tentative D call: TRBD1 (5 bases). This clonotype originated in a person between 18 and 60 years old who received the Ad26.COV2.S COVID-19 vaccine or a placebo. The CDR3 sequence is CASSPRTPNTGELFF. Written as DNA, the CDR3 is TGTGCCAGCAGCCCTAGGACACCGAACACCGGGGAGCTGTTTTTT.